This T cell receptor beta chain was recovered during a study of shared clonotypes between healthy human individuals (dated by TCRdb to about 2020). Looking at the study overall: The cohort included three men and two women between 18 and 49 years of age. The study deeply sequenced blood TCR repertoires of about 5 healthy adults to estimate repertoire size and the extent of clonotype sharing between individuals. Per donor, three plates each were used for CD4 naive and CD4 memory, two for CD8 naive, and one for CD8 memory. Each donor's leukapheresis produced roughly between roughly 0.9 and 9 billion PBMCs. To increase sequencing depth and limit assay-specific biases, different laboratories used diverse techniques to prepare libraries and sequence TCR repertoires.

The research as a whole found: Across several donors, approximately 5% of naive CD4, roughly 3.5% of naive CD8, around 2.5% of memory CD4, and about 0.4% of memory CD8 clonotypes were shared. Even with the large sequencing depth, rarefaction of the sorted-subset datasets indicated that sequencing was incomplete. Only blood was sampled, and tissue TCR repertoires likely differ from those in blood. Based on pairwise subsampling, the degree of clonotype sharing among donors was expected to be affected by sequencing depth. Compared with non-shared clonotypes, clonotypes shared by all four sorted-subset donors had higher generation probabilities. Because the study included a small number of donors, the genetic and exposure-history diversity represented was limited. Naive subsets generally had larger estimated clonotype richness than memory subsets did.

For CDR1 and CDR2, the germline V gene lists SGHDN and FVKESK. V loses 5 bases, J loses 2 bases, and the germline ends lie 8 bases apart. Spanning cysteine to phenylalanine, the CDR3 consists of 13 amino acids. The CDR3 DNA has 39 bases and is translated from base 1. Using the deep immunoSEQ assay, multiplex PCR amplified TCR CDR3 regions from genomic DNA. For each cell subset, the extracted genomic DNA was distributed evenly across all wells of several immunoSEQ 96-well plates, and each plate served as one replicate. For sorted subsets, around 200 ng genomic DNA, equal to some 30,000 T cell genomes, was loaded into each replicate PCR. The purified libraries were quantified using a Qubit 3.0 fluorometer, sized with a Bioanalyzer 2100, and then quantified again using the KAPA Library Quantification kit. Every immunoSEQ 96-well plate was sequenced on a dedicated single-read 150-cycle Illumina NextSeq 550 flow cell. Concerning the study's data processing: Because the immunoSEQ output included only junctional sequences and no quality scores, the filtering could not be the same as the filtering used for full-length reads. To assign V/J genes and CDR3, sequences were annotated against IMGT germline references using PyIR, a Python wrapper for IgBLAST v1.9. Any read was removed if the V/J assignment was weak (E-value above 1e-6), the CDR3 was missing, or the read contained stop codons, out-of-frame junctions, or ambiguous translated residues. V3J clonotypes were defined by identical inferred V gene, J gene, and CDR3 amino acid sequence. Percentage overlap between repertoires was calculated by dividing the number of shared unique clonotypes by the size of the smaller repertoire. Repertoire richness was assessed with RTK rarefaction, the Chao1 estimator, and Recon v2.1 estimates of unobserved clonotypes. Generation probabilities for all TCRbeta clonotypes obtained by the gDNA method from a handful of donors were computed using OLGA. TCRdb took this table from immuneACCESS and kept in-frame rearrangements with V and J called. Such tables lack part of the clones; where checked against another copy, unresolved V genes explain under half of the gap, and the rest is unexplained. V and J calls and clone size are copied from that table; D and trimming were computed from the DNA. The sample table lists more than 2 million clones, about 94% of them with a count of one. The ten largest clonotypes hold around 0.13% of the sample.

This clone was seen once. Its antigen specificity is not known. No base-level quality is on record; no much larger clone is a single base apart. The donors were healthy, HIV-negative adults with no recently reported acute infections or vaccinations. All donors were Caucasian adults living in Nashville, Tennessee, USA. CD4+ T cells were enriched by magnetic negative selection, after which naive cells were positively selected on CD45RA and the negative fraction was taken as the memory subset. Blood was collected by leukapheresis, and PBMCs were isolated by Ficoll-Histopaque density gradient centrifugation and then cryopreserved in liquid nitrogen vapor phase. Analytical flow cytometry was used to check the purity and quantity of every magnetically sorted T cell population. Each sorted fraction had its genomic DNA isolated and then quantified by UV absorbance on a Nanodrop 2000c.

Sequencing input: naive CD4+ T cells sorted from blood. This specimen's cell subset or site label, per the study, means: CD45RA+ positively selected. The TCR originated in a man in his late teens or twenties in good health. This sequence uses TRBV14 and TRBJ2-3; D gene: possibly TRBD1, on 6 matching bases. Here the CDR3 is given as CASSDRSTDTQYF. The nucleotides read TGTGCCAGCAGCGACAGGTCCACAGATACGCAGTATTTT.